This T cell receptor beta chain was documented in a study of T-cell memory formation after mild COVID-19. This clonotype appeared many times. A single record per CDR3 protein comes from TCRdb applying MiXCR to the 5' RACE reads. Of about 350,000 distinct CDR3 sequences in the sample, roughly an eighth were seen once. The origin of this receptor is a man aged 18-30 years who had mild COVID-19 (a few samples of this study predate the infection). Cell type and time point are not known. Sequenced: PBMCs or a T cell subset sorted from them (not recorded which).

The CDR3 protein is CASSFRGSGRTDTQYF. The CDR3 DNA sequence: TGTGCCAGCAGCTTCCGGGGTTCCGGCCGCACAGATACGCAGTATTTT. The chain has TRBV5-6 and TRBJ2-3; weak D call: TRBD2 (5 bases). The germline gives CDR1 SGHDT, CDR2 YYEEEE. Trimming pared 2 bases from V and 1 base from J, leaving 14 bases between. The CDR3 is 16 amino acids.